The 16 T cell receptor beta chains below all came from one sample that was sequenced in a study of blood T cell repertoires in COVID-19. Repertoires were generated with immunoSEQ multiplex PCR, while TCRdb's copy carries only in-frame clones and drops some. The sample has 200,000 to 250,000 clones, around 80% seen once; the top ten hold about 7%. Sequenced material: peripheral blood. These receptors were collected from a woman aged 65 to 85 with acute or convalescent COVID-19.

The J gene is TRBJ2-1, the V gene TRBV18, with 9 bases that match TRBD2. The germline V gene has CDR1 KGHSH and CDR2 LQKENI. The CDR3 consists of 14 residues. The J segment lost 9 bases and the V segment lost 4 bases, leaving 7 bases of the junction unmatched. CDR3 bases: TGTGCCAGCTCACGGACTAGCGTGTCCGGTGAGCAGTTCTTC. It codes for CASSRTSVSGEQFF.

The J gene is TRBJ1-2, the V gene TRBV5-1; 9 bases agree with TRBD1. Germline V gives CDR1 SGHRS, CDR2 YFSETQ. The CDR3 is 15 amino acids. Trimming cost V 1 base and J 4 bases; bases outside gene matches: 5. The CDR3 sequence is CASSLTPGQGYGYTF. CDR3 DNA: TGCGCCAGCAGCTTGACCCCGGGACAGGGCTATGGCTACACCTTC.

The chain uses TRBV5-1 and TRBJ2-1, with 9 bases fitting TRBD2. This CDR3 comprises 20 residues. The V and J ends lost 4 bases and 4 bases, in that order; junction bases with no gene match: 21. Germline CDR1 SGHRS, CDR2 YFSETQ. The CDR3 loop is CASSPVGASGDLSQYNEQFF. The CDR3 nucleotides read TGCGCCAGCAGCCCGGTCGGGGCTAGCGGGGACCTCTCCCAATACAATGAGCAGTTCTTC.

The gene calls are TRBV2 and TRBJ1-5, with 8 bases matching TRBD1. V gave up 7 bases and J gave up 7 bases; unmatched junction bases: 6. The CDR3 totals 13 residues. Germline CDR1 is SNHLY and CDR2 is FYNNEI. CDR3 sequence reads: CASKYRGSQPQHF. The CDR3 DNA reads as TGTGCCAGCAAATACAGGGGGAGCCAGCCCCAGCATTTT.

This clone has ten or more counts. The genes are TRBV2 and TRBJ2-3; D is possibly TRBD1 (5 bases). The CDR3 loop spans 14 amino acids. Germline lookup yields CDR1 SNHLY and CDR2 FYNNEI. Trimming removed 6 bases at V and 3 bases at J, with 13 bases between. This CDR3 reads CASRGAVLTDTQYF. CDR3 nucleotides: TGTGCCAGCAGAGGGGCAGTTCTTACAGATACGCAGTATTTT.

Note on this clone: Other DNA sequences in this specimen translate into the identical CDR3. The chain is built from TRBV18 and TRBJ1-5, with 8 bases that match TRBD1. In germline, CDR1 is KGHSH, CDR2 LQKENI. CDR3 length equals 14 residues. The trim removed 3 bases at V and 5 bases at J, leaving 3 bases unmatched. The CDR3 loop is CASSPGTGDQPQHF. The CDR3 DNA sequence: TGTGCCAGCTCACCGGGGACAGGTGATCAGCCCCAGCATTTT.

This chain links TRBV18 with TRBJ1-6, with D possibly being TRBD1 (6 bases). Germline V gene lookup returns CDR1 KGHSH and CDR2 LQKENI. V was shortened by 8 bases and J by 10 bases, with 15 bases between the two germline ends. The CDR3 runs 13 residues. The CDR3, as DNA: TGTGCCAGCGGCTCCAAGGGGGAATCACCCCTCCACTTT. It translates to CASGSKGESPLHF.

The chain is built from TRBV7-2 and TRBJ2-1; TRBD2 matches 11 bases. The CDR3 contains 17 residues. CDR1 SGHTA and CDR2 FQGNSA come from the germline V gene. V lost 5 bases, J lost 7 bases, and 13 bases stayed unmatched. CDR3 sequence: CASSPNSGGAFRNEQFF. The CDR3 coding sequence is TGTGCCAGCAGCCCCAATAGCGGGGGGGCATTTCGAAATGAGCAGTTCTTC. The whole variable domain, remainder taken from reference TRBV7-2 and TRBJ2-1, is GAGVSQSPSNKVTEKGKDVELRCDPISGHTALYWYRQSLGQGLEFLIYFQGNSAPDKSGLPSDRFSAERTGGSVSTLTIQRTQQEDSAVYLCASSPNSGGAFRNEQFFGPGTRLTVL.

This clone occurred once. This chain uses TRBV7-2 with TRBJ2-7, with 10 bases fitting TRBD2. The CDR3 sequence is 15 residues long. Looked up from germline, CDR1 is SGHTA and CDR2 is FQGNSA. Trimming at V came to 5 bases and at J to 3 bases, leaving 7 bases not matched to a gene. The CDR3 spells CASSDPGLALYEQYF. The DNA of the CDR3 is TGTGCCAGCAGCGACCCGGGACTAGCGCTCTACGAGCAGTACTTC.

The V call is TRBV3-1 (or the pseudogene TRBV3-2), the J call TRBJ2-1, with a weak D call TRBD2 (5 bases). Trimming removed 3 bases from V and 0 bases from J, with 12 bases in between. This CDR3 contains 16 residues. Germline loops: CDR1 LGHDT, CDR2 YNNKEL (reference sequence). The CDR3 is CASSHAYTSSYNEQFF. The CDR3 nucleotides are TGTGCCAGCAGCCACGCCTACACTAGCTCCTACAATGAGCAGTTCTTC.

The chain carries TRBV20-1 and TRBJ1-1; 7 bases map to TRBD1. The germline V gene has CDR1 DFQATT and CDR2 SNEGSKA (reference sequence). This CDR3 is 11 amino acids long. The CDR3 DNA follows: TGCAGAGGACAGGTTGGCACTGAAGCTTTCTTT. Translated: CRGQVGTEAFF.

The chain uses TRBV6-6 and TRBJ2-6; no reliable D call. Germline V gene lookup returns CDR1 MNHNY and CDR2 SVGAGI (reference sequence). The V and J ends lost 7 bases and 4 bases respectively, with 8 bases between them. CDR3 length: 13 residues. This CDR3 is CASKFAGANVLTF. The DNA for the CDR3 is TGTGCCAGCAAGTTTGCGGGGGCCAACGTCCTGACTTTC.

Only one count was recorded for this clone. The chain couples TRBV5-5 to TRBJ2-3, with unresolved D. Trimming left V 3 bases short and J 6 bases short, with 17 bases between. The CDR3 length is 15 residues. Germline lookup yields CDR1 SGHKS and CDR2 YYEKEE (reference sequence). The CDR3 DNA sequence: TGTGCCAGCAGCTCCCCACCGCCCTCCAGGGATACGCAGTATTTT. Translation: CASSSPPPSRDTQYF.

About this clone: At the DNA level, this CDR3 is encoded by other sequences in the same sample as well. V is TRBV5-1 and J is TRBJ1-6; 11 bases align to TRBD1. The germline gives CDR1 SGHRS, CDR2 YFSETQ. Trimming took 4 bases from V and 10 from J; bases not matched to a gene: 4. There are 14 residues in the CDR3. CDR3 bases: TGCGCCAGCAGCCAGGGGACAGGGGGATCACCCCTCCACTTT. It is translated as CASSQGTGGSPLHF.

The count of this clone is one. V is TRBV7-2 and J is TRBJ2-2; maybe TRBD1 (5 bases). The V end lost 6 bases, the J end lost 2 bases, and 16 bases lay between the germline ends. Germline V CDR1 and CDR2: SGHTA, FQGNSA. The CDR3 has 16 amino acids. The CDR3 bases are TGTGCCAGCAGTCGAAGACAGACCCAAAACACCGGGGAGCTGTTTTTT. Its protein is CASSRRQTQNTGELFF.

The chain has TRBV19 and TRBJ1-6; 8 bases map to TRBD1. J lost 8 bases, V lost 1 base, and 4 bases had no gene match. The CDR3 spans 15 residues. CDR1 is LNHDA and CDR2 is SQIVND in the germline V gene (reference sequence). CDR3 in DNA: TGTGCCAGTAGTATAGCCCGGGACAGGTATTCACCCCTCCACTTT. Translated, it gives CASSIARDRYSPLHF. The whole variable domain, remainder taken from reference TRBV19 and TRBJ1-6, is DGGITQSPKYLFRKEGQNVTLSCEQNLNHDAMYWYRQDPGQGLRLIYYSQIVNDFQKGDIAEGYSVSREKKESFPLTVTSAQKNPTAFYLCASSIARDRYSPLHFGNGTRLTVT.